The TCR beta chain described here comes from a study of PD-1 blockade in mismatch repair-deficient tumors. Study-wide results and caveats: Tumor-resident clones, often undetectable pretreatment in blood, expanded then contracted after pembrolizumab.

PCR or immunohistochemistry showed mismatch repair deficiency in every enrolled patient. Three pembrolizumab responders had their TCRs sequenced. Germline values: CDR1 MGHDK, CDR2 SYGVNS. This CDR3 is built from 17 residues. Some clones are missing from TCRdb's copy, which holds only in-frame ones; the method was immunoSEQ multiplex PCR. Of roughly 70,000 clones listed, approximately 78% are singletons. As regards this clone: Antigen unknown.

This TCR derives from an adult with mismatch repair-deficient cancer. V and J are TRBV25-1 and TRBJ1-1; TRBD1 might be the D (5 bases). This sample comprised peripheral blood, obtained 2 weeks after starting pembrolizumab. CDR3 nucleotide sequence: TGTCACAACAGAGGGAAGGGAGGGGCCGAGATGAACACTGAAGCTTTCTTT. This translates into CHNRGKGGAEMNTEAFF.